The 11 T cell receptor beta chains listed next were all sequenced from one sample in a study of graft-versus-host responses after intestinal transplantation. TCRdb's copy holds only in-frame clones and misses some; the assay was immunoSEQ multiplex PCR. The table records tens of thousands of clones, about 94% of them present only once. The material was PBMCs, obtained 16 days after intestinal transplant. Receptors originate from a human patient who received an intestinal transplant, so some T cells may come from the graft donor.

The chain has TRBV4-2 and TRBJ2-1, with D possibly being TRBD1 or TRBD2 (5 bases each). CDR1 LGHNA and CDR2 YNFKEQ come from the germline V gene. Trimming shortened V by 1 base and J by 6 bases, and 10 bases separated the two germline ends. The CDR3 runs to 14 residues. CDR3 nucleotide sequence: TGTGCCAGCAGCCAAGCTGGGACCGGCAATGAGCAGTTCTTC. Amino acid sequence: CASSQAGTGNEQFF.

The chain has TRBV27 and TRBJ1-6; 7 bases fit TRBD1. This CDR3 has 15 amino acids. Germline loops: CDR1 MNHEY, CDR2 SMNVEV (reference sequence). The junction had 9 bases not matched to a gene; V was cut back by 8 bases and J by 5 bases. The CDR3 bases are TGTGCCAGCGCCCCCCGGACAGGACATAATTCACCCCTCCACTTT. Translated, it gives CASAPRTGHNSPLHF.

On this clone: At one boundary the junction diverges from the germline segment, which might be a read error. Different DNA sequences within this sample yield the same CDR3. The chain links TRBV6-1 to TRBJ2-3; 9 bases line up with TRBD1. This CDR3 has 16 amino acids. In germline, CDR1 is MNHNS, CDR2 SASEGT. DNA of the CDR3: TGTGCCAGCAGTGAACGTGTCACAGGGGGCACAGATACACAGTATTTT. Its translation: CASSERVTGGTDTQYF.

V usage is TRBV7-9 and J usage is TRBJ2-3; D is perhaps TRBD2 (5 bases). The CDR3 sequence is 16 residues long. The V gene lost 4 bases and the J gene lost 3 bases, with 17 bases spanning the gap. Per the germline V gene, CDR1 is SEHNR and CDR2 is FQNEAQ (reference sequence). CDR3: CASSYPWGEGTDTQYF. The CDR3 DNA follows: TGTGCCAGCAGCTACCCCTGGGGAGAAGGGACAGATACGCAGTATTTT.

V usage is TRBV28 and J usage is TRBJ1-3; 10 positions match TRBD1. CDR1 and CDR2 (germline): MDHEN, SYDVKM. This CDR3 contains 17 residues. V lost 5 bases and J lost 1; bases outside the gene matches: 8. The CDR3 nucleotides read TGTGCCAGCAGTACCTTGGGGGACAGGGGATCTGGAAACACCATATATTTT. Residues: CASSTLGDRGSGNTIYF. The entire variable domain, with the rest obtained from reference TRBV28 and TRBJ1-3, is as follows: DVKVTQSSRYLVKRTGEKVFLECVQDMDHENMFWYRQDPGLGLRLIYFSYDVKMKEKGDIPEGYSVSREKKERFSLILESASTNQTSMYLCASSTLGDRGSGNTIYFGEGSWLTVV.

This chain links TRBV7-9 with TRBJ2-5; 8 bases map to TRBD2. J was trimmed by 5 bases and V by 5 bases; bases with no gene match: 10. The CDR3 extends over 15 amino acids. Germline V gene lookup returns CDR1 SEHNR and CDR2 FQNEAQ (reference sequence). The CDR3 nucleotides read TGTGCCAGCAGCCCCGGGACTAGGGGGGGGGAGACCCAGTACTTC. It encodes CASSPGTRGGETQYF.

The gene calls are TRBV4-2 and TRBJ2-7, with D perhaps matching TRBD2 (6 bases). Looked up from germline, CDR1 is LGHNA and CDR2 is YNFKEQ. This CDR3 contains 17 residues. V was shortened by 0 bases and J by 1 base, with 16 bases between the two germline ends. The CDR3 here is CASSQDLEGPGSYEQYF. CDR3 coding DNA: TGTGCCAGCAGCCAAGATCTGGAGGGCCCTGGGTCCTACGAGCAGTACTTC.

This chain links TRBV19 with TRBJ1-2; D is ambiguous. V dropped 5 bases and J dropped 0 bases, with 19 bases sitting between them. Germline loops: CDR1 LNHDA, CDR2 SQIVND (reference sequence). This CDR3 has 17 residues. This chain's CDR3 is CASSQVLWSPANYGYTF. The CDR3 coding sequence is TGTGCCAGTAGTCAAGTACTCTGGTCTCCCGCTAACTATGGCTACACCTTC.

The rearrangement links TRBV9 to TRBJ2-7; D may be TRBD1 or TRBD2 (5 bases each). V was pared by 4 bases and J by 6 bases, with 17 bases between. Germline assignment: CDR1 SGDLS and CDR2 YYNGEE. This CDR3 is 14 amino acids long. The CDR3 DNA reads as TGTGCCAGCAGCCCCCGGGACCTGAGCTCCGAGCAGTACTTC. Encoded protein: CASSPRDLSSEQYF.

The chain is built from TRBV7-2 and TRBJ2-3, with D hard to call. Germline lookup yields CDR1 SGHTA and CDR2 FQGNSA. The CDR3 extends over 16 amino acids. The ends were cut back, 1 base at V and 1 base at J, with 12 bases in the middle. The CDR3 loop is CASSLGLGHGTDTQYF. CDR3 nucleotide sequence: TGTGCCAGCAGCTTAGGCCTAGGCCACGGCACAGATACGCAGTATTTT.

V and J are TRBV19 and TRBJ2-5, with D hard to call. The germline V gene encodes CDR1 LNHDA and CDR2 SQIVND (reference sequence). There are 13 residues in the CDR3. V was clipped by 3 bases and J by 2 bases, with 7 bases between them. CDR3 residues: CASSMASQETQYF. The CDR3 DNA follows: TGTGCCAGTAGTATGGCCTCTCAAGAGACCCAGTACTTC.